Each of the 19 T cell receptor beta chains below was sequenced from the same sample in a study of shared clonotypes between healthy human individuals. Data came from immunoSEQ multiplex PCR; TCRdb stores just in-frame clones and leaves some out. The top ten clones hold 0.1% to 0.15% of a sample with over 2 million clones, 85% to 95% of them seen once. Specimen: naive CD4+ T cells sorted from blood. Regarding subset: CD45RA+ positively selected. The receptors were sampled from a man younger than 35 in good health.

The CDR3 region is CASSLLGEPLHF. Here the CDR3 DNA reads TGTGCCAGCAGCTTGTTGGGGGAGCCCCTCCACTTT. The V call is TRBV5-6, the J call TRBJ1-6; tentatively, D is TRBD1 (5 bases). Germline CDR1 SGHDT, CDR2 YYEEEE. The CDR3 spans 12 residues. The V and J ends lost 1 base and 13 bases respectively, with 9 bases between them. Variable domain in full (rest from reference TRBV5-6 and TRBJ1-6): DAGVTQSPTHLIKTRGQQVTLRCSPKSGHDTVSWYQQALGQGPQFIFQYYEEEERQRGNFPDRFSGHQFPNYSSELNVNALLLGDSALYLCASSLLGEPLHFGNGTRLTVT.

The V gene is TRBV6-5, the J gene TRBJ1-2, with D perhaps matching TRBD1 (6 bases). Germline V gene data show CDR1 as MNHEY and CDR2 as SVGAGI. The CDR3 is 14 amino acids. Trimming removed 6 bases at V and 1 base at J, with 12 bases between. The CDR3: CASRTGWGNYGYTF. For the CDR3, the DNA is TGTGCCAGCAGGACAGGTTGGGGTAACTATGGCTACACCTTC.

V gene TRBV2 combines with J gene TRBJ2-7; 12 bases agree with TRBD2. The J segment lost 3 bases and the V segment lost 6 bases, leaving 6 bases of the junction unmatched. Germline V gene sequence: CDR1 SNHLY, CDR2 FYNNEI. CDR3 length: 15 residues. CDR3 in DNA: TGTGCCAGCAGCCTCAGGACTAGCGGGGTCTACGAGCAGTACTTC. This translates into CASSLRTSGVYEQYF. The full variable domain, completed using reference TRBV2 and TRBJ2-7, is EPEVTQTPSHQVTQMGQEVILRCVPISNHLYFYWYRQILGQKVEFLVSFYNNEISEKSEIFDDQFSVERPDGSNFTLKIRSTKLEDSAMYFCASSLRTSGVYEQYFGPGTRLTVT.

This chain connects TRBV5-5 to TRBJ2-7; TRBD2 aligns across 7 bases. Germline trimming cut 2 bases from V and 4 bases from J; bases unmatched to any gene: 6. Germline lookup yields CDR1 SGHKS and CDR2 YYEKEE (reference sequence). The CDR3 totals 14 residues. CDR3 sequence (DNA): TGTGCCAGCAGCTTCCTAGCGGATCAATACGAGCAGTACTTC. This sequence encodes CASSFLADQYEQYF.

The chain has TRBV4-1 and TRBJ2-1, with D possibly matching TRBD2 (7 bases). The CDR3 spans 20 residues. The V gene's germline CDR1 is MGHRA and CDR2 YSYEKL. Between the trimmed V and J ends, which lost 4 bases and 0 bases, there was a span of 25 bases. DNA of the CDR3: TGCGCCAGCAGCCCCACCGCGGGGGCCATAATTAAGAGCTCCTACAATGAGCAGTTCTTC. Translated: CASSPTAGAIIKSSYNEQFF.

The chain couples TRBV29-1 to TRBJ1-1; the D is unclear. V dropped 6 bases and J dropped 1 base, with 9 bases sitting between them. Germline CDR1 SQVTM, CDR2 ANQGSEA. This CDR3 is built from 12 residues. The CDR3, as DNA: TGCAGCGTAAGAGTCCCGAACACTGAAGCTTTCTTT. Residues: CSVRVPNTEAFF.

The table lists this clone with a count of one. V and J are TRBV6-6 and TRBJ2-7; 12 nucleotides agree with TRBD2. V lost 5 bases and J lost 1; bases outside the gene matches: 0. CDR1 is MNHNY, CDR2 SVGAGI, per germline (reference sequence). The CDR3 length is 14 residues. The CDR3 sequence: CASSTSGRSYEQYF. CDR3 coding DNA: TGTGCCAGCAGTACTAGCGGGAGGTCCTACGAGCAGTACTTC.

The rearrangement joins TRBV7-2 to TRBJ2-7, with D possibly matching TRBD2 (6 bases). With 5 bases removed from V and 6 bases from J, the gap between germline ends came to 20 bases. The CDR3 is made up of 15 amino acids. Germline lookup yields CDR1 SGHTA and CDR2 FQGNSA. The CDR3: CASSPRGQQGGEQYF. DNA for the CDR3: TGTGCCAGCAGCCCCAGAGGCCAGCAGGGAGGCGAGCAGTACTTC.

V usage is TRBV10-2 and J usage is TRBJ2-4, with D maybe TRBD1 (6 bases). Germline CDR1 reads WSHSY; CDR2 reads SAAADI. The germline V and J ends were trimmed by 5 bases and 0 bases, with 14 bases remaining between them. The CDR3 spans 16 residues. Written as DNA, the CDR3 is TGCGCCAGCAGTCCTCTGGACAGCGTAGCCAAAAACATTCAGTACTTC. As protein: CASSPLDSVAKNIQYF.

A remark on this clone: Additional DNA sequences in this sample encode the identical CDR3. The gene calls are TRBV5-1 and TRBJ2-1; tentative D call: TRBD2 (6 bases). CDR3 length: 15 residues. The V end lost 0 bases, the J end lost 5 bases, and 12 bases lay between the germline ends. From germline, CDR1 is SGHRS and CDR2 YFSETQ. Written as DNA, the CDR3 is TGCGCCAGCAGCTTGGTAGTTGCGGGGAACAATGAGCAGTTCTTC. Translating gives CASSLVVAGNNEQFF. The full variable domain, with the rest looked up from reference TRBV5-1 and TRBJ2-1, is KAGVTQTPRYLIKTRGQQVTLSCSPISGHRSVSWYQQTPGQGLQFLFEYFSETQRNKGNFPGRFSGRQFSNSRSEMNVSTLELGDSALYLCASSLVVAGNNEQFFGPGTRLTVL.

This chain connects TRBV30 to TRBJ1-2; a weak D match, TRBD1 (5 bases). The germline V gene encodes CDR1 GTSNPN and CDR2 SVGIG (reference sequence). V lost 2 bases to trimming and J lost 4 bases, with 17 bases between them. CDR3 length equals 15 residues. The CDR3 is CAWSQVGGAGYGYTF. CDR3 bases: TGTGCCTGGAGTCAAGTTGGAGGGGCTGGCTATGGCTACACCTTC.

The chain recombines TRBV5-1 with TRBJ2-2, with D perhaps matching TRBD1 (5 bases). Germline lookup yields CDR1 SGHRS and CDR2 YFSETQ. The germline V and J ends were trimmed by 4 bases and 4 bases, with 11 bases remaining between them. CDR3 size: 14 residues. CDR3 DNA: TGCGCCAGCAGCCCAGGACACGGCACCGGGGAGCTGTTTTTT. Translated: CASSPGHGTGELFF.

As for this clone: Other DNA sequences in the same sample also yield this CDR3. V usage is TRBV5-1 and J usage is TRBJ1-3, with 7 nucleotides matching TRBD1. The CDR3 consists of 15 residues. V lost 0 bases and J lost 4; bases outside the gene matches: 4. CDR1 SGHRS and CDR2 YFSETQ come from the germline V gene. The CDR3 DNA is TGCGCCAGCAGCTTGGGACAGGGCCACGGAAACACCATATATTTT. It is translated as CASSLGQGHGNTIYF.

The chain is built from TRBV10-3 and TRBJ1-1; tentative D call: TRBD1 (6 bases). V was trimmed by 2 bases and J by 6 bases, leaving 13 bases between them. Germline lookup yields CDR1 ENHRY and CDR2 SYGVKD. This CDR3 has 14 residues. For the CDR3, the DNA is TGTGCCATCAGTGAGAGAAGCAGGGGTGCTGAAGCTTTCTTT. This translates into CAISERSRGAEAFF.

The chain couples TRBV25-1 to TRBJ2-1; D not resolved. The CDR3 length is 16 residues. Germline V gene sequence: CDR1 MGHDK, CDR2 SYGVNS. V gave up 4 bases and J gave up 1 base, with 14 bases separating them. In nucleotides, the CDR3 is TGTGCCAGCAGTGCGAAGATCCGCACTTCCTACAATGAGCAGTTCTTC. As protein: CASSAKIRTSYNEQFF.

The chain joins TRBV5-1 to TRBJ1-2, with D maybe TRBD1 (6 bases). Germline V gene data show CDR1 as SGHRS and CDR2 as YFSETQ. The CDR3 is made up of 15 amino acids. V lost 0 bases and J 6 bases, leaving 15 bases between the germline ends. The CDR3 bases are TGCGCCAGCAGCTTGGATCGGGGGCGCCTTAATGGCTACACCTTC. Translating gives CASSLDRGRLNGYTF.

This chain links TRBV19 with TRBJ1-4, with D possibly TRBD1 on 5 matching bases. The CDR3 covers 12 residues. The V end lost 6 bases, the J end lost 8 bases, and 10 bases lay between the germline ends. Germline values: CDR1 LNHDA, CDR2 SQIVND (reference sequence). CDR3 bases: TGTGCCAGTAGAAGCTGGGACGAAAAACTGTTTTTT. It specifies CASRSWDEKLFF.

This chain uses TRBV2 with TRBJ1-6, with D perhaps TRBD1 (5 bases). Germline V lookup: CDR1 SNHLY, CDR2 FYNNEI. Trimming shortened V by 2 bases and J by 8 bases, and 13 bases separated the two germline ends. The CDR3 is made up of 15 amino acids. CDR3 sequence: CASSETGTRHSPLHF. For the CDR3, the DNA is TGTGCCAGCAGTGAAACTGGGACGAGACATTCACCCCTCCACTTT. Full variable domain (missing parts from reference TRBV2 and TRBJ1-6): EPEVTQTPSHQVTQMGQEVILRCVPISNHLYFYWYRQILGQKVEFLVSFYNNEISEKSEIFDDQFSVERPDGSNFTLKIRSTKLEDSAMYFCASSETGTRHSPLHFGNGTRLTVT.

This chain joins TRBV7-2 and TRBJ2-7, with D tentatively TRBD2 (6 bases). Germline lookup yields CDR1 SGHTA and CDR2 FQGNSA. V lost 5 bases and J lost 3, with 14 bases in between. The length of the CDR3 is 14 residues. The CDR3 spells CASSSQVSGYEQYF. The CDR3 DNA sequence: TGTGCCAGCAGCAGTCAGGTTAGCGGCTACGAGCAGTACTTC.